The source of this T cell receptor beta chain is a study of cytomegalovirus exposure and HLA in healthy donors. At the level of the study: Around 85 million unique TCR sequences came from HLA-typed donors in an early release. About 84% of roughly 400 genotyped donors fell in the Caucasian-associated ancestry cluster. Study findings and constraints: Later analysis demonstrated an association between a missense DCLRE1C variant and TCR beta V- and J-gene trimming.

PCR was performed using 60 Vbeta and 13 Jbeta primers. The data were produced by immunoSEQ multiplex PCR, yet TCRdb's version contains in-frame clones alone and is incomplete. The sample records 100,000 to 150,000 clones, 15% to 19% being singletons. V was cut by 4 bases and J by 6 bases, with 13 bases left in between. CDR3 length: 13 amino acids. Germline CDR1 reads LGHNA; CDR2 reads YSLEER. This clone was seen more than once but under ten times. As yet, its antigen is unknown. The genes are TRBV4-3 and TRBJ2-7; D unresolved. Specimen: PBMCs. This TCR derives from a woman under 30 in good health and CMV-seronegative. CDR3 nucleotide sequence: TGCGCCAGCAGCCTCATCCCGGGTCGCGAGCAGTACTTC. It specifies CASSLIPGREQYF.